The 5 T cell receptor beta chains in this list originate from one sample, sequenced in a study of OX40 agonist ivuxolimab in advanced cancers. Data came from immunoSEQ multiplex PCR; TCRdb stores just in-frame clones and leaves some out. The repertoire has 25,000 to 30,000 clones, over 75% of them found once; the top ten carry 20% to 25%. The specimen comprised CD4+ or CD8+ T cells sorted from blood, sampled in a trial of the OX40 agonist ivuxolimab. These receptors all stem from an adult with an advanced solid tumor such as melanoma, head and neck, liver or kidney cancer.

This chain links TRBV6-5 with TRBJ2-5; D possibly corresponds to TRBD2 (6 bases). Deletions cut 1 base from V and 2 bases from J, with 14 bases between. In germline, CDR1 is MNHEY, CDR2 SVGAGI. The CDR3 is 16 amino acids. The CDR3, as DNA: TGTGCCAGCAGTTACTTCGGGGGTTTTAATCAAGAGACCCAGTACTTC. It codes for CASSYFGGFNQETQYF.

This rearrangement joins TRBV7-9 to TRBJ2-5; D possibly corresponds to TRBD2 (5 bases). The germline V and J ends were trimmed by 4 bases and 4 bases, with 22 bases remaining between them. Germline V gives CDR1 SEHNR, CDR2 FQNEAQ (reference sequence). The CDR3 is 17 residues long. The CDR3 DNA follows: TGTGCCAGCAGCTCCTCCCCTTTAGCGTTCCCTCCAGAGACCCAGTACTTC. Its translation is CASSSSPLAFPPETQYF.

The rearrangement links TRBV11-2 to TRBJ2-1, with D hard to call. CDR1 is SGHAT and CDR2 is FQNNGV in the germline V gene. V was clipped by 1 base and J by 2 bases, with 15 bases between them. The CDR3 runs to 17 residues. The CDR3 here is CASSLVARTAPYNEQFF. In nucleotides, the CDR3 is TGTGCCAGCAGCTTAGTCGCCCGGACCGCGCCCTACAATGAGCAGTTCTTC.

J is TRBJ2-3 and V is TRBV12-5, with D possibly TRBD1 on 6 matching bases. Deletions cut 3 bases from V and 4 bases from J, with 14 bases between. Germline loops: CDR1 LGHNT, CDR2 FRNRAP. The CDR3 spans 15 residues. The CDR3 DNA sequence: TGTGCTAGTGGTTTTTGGCAGGGGATGCCAGATACGCAGTATTTT. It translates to CASGFWQGMPDTQYF.

CDR3 sequence: CASSTTSGTYEQYF. Written as DNA, the CDR3 is TGTGCCAGTAGTACAACTAGCGGGACCTACGAGCAGTACTTC. The chain recombines TRBV19 with TRBJ2-7; 10 bases agree with TRBD2. This CDR3 is built from 14 residues. The V and J ends lost 4 bases and 2 bases, in that order; junction bases with no gene match: 2. Looked up from germline, CDR1 is LNHDA and CDR2 is SQIVND (reference sequence).